Presented here are 21 T cell receptor beta chains from one specimen sequenced in a study of shared clonotypes between healthy human individuals. Method: immunoSEQ multiplex PCR; TCRdb's copy keeps in-frame clones and lacks some. The sample gives around 690,000 clones, 90% of which show up once; 34% is in the top ten. The sample comprised memory CD8+ T cells from PBMCs. Noted subset: CD45RO+ cells pooled with CCR7-negative TemRA cells. These TCRs come from a man aged 18 to 29 in good health. Some clones in this sample may be carry-over from other donors' samples.

The rearrangement uses TRBV13 and TRBJ2-4; D gene unclear. From germline, CDR1 is PRHDT and CDR2 FYEKMQ (reference sequence). This CDR3 has 14 residues. V was shortened by 5 bases and J by 0 bases, with 8 bases between the two germline ends. The CDR3 loop reads CASSPRLAKNIQYF. The DNA of the CDR3 is TGTGCCAGCAGCCCCCGATTAGCCAAAAACATTCAGTACTTC.

The chain has TRBV5-1 and TRBJ2-3; TRBD2 agrees at 16 bases. The length of the CDR3 is 19 residues. Unmatched junction bases numbered 8, after V lost 4 bases and J lost 0 bases. CDR1 is SGHRS and CDR2 is YFSETQ in the germline V gene. CDR3 sequence reads: CASSETGTSGRASTDTQYF. The CDR3, as DNA: TGCGCCAGCAGCGAAACCGGGACTAGCGGGAGGGCCAGCACAGATACGCAGTATTTT.

The chain uses TRBV6-5 and TRBJ2-1; D uncertain. V shed 3 bases and J shed 7 bases, with 16 bases lying between them. Germline V gene data show CDR1 as MNHEY and CDR2 as SVGAGI. The CDR3 has 15 residues. For the CDR3, the DNA is TGTGCCAGCAGTTATTTAGGCCTAGGAATGAATGAGCAGTTCTTC. Translation gives CASSYLGLGMNEQFF.

This chain joins TRBV19 and TRBJ2-2; D is perhaps TRBD1 (6 bases). Deletions cut 6 bases from V and 3 bases from J, with 11 bases between. This CDR3 has 14 residues. In germline, CDR1 is LNHDA, CDR2 SQIVND (reference sequence). For the CDR3, the DNA is TGTGCCAGTAGCCCCAGGGGCGACACCGGGGAGCTGTTTTTT. It yields the protein CASSPRGDTGELFF.

This sequence joins TRBV29-1 and TRBJ1-1; D is uncertain. The CDR3 extends over 13 amino acids. Trimming took 7 bases from V and 1 from J, leaving 13 bases between them. CDR1 is SQVTM, CDR2 ANQGSEA, per germline. The CDR3 loop reads CSAKGLWNTEAFF. The DNA of the CDR3 is TGCAGCGCCAAGGGTTTATGGAACACTGAAGCTTTCTTT.

This sequence joins TRBV28 and TRBJ2-5; tentatively, D is TRBD1 (6 bases). V lost 2 bases and J 5 bases, leaving 12 bases between the germline ends. The CDR3 totals 14 residues. From germline, CDR1 is MDHEN and CDR2 SYDVKM. DNA for the CDR3: TGTGCCAGCAGTTTAAACAGGGAGTGGGAGACCCAGTACTTC. Encoded protein: CASSLNREWETQYF.

The V call is TRBV28, the J call TRBJ2-7, with 9 positions matching TRBD1. The CDR3 extends over 13 amino acids. Germline assignment: CDR1 MDHEN and CDR2 SYDVKM. Trimming cost V 11 bases and J 7 bases; bases outside gene matches: 12. The CDR3 sequence is CALRDRVGREQYF. The CDR3 nucleotides read TGTGCCCTCCGGGACAGGGTGGGAAGAGAGCAGTACTTC.

The rearrangement uses TRBV7-5 and TRBJ1-1. TRBV7-5 is recorded as a pseudogene. This CDR3 spans 14 amino acids. CDR3 amino acids: CVRSLEGIGGEAFF. In DNA, the CDR3 is TGTGTCAGAAGCCTAGAGGGTATAGGCGGTGAAGCTTTCTTT.

This clone was seen once. This chain connects TRBV19 to TRBJ2-7; D not resolved. This CDR3 region has 16 residues. Per germline, CDR1 LNHDA and CDR2 SQIVND (reference sequence). V was cut by 3 bases and J by 2 bases, with 17 bases left in between. This CDR3 is CASSMWVYSQPYEQYF. CDR3 nucleotide sequence: TGTGCCAGTAGTATGTGGGTCTACTCCCAACCCTACGAGCAGTACTTC.

The genes are TRBV7-6 and TRBJ2-1; no reliable D call. This CDR3 region has 16 residues. V lost 2 bases and J 0 bases, leaving 11 bases between the germline ends. The germline CDR1 and CDR2 sequences are SGHVS and FNYEAQ. The chain's CDR3 is CASSLFGPGSYNEQFF. The CDR3 DNA reads as TGTGCCAGCAGCTTATTCGGCCCAGGCTCCTACAATGAGCAGTTCTTC.

The V gene is TRBV7-2, the J gene TRBJ2-7; TRBD2 agrees at 8 bases. The CDR3 spans 13 residues. Germline V gene sequence: CDR1 SGHTA, CDR2 FQGNSA. V was clipped by 3 bases and J by 4 bases; unmatched bases: 2. Here the CDR3 reads CASSFTSGYEQYF. Here the CDR3 DNA reads TGTGCCAGCAGCTTCACTAGCGGTTACGAGCAGTACTTC. Full variable domain (rest looked up from reference TRBV7-2 and TRBJ2-7): GAGVSQSPSNKVTEKGKDVELRCDPISGHTALYWYRQSLGQGLEFLIYFQGNSAPDKSGLPSDRFSAERTGGSVSTLTIQRTQQEDSAVYLCASSFTSGYEQYFGPGTRLTVT.

The chain recombines TRBV6-5 with TRBJ2-1; tentative D call: TRBD1 (6 bases). V lost 2 bases and J lost 2, with 13 bases in between. Germline loops: CDR1 MNHEY, CDR2 SVGAGI. The CDR3 is 16 amino acids. The CDR3 spells CASSYEYEGAYNEQFF. CDR3 DNA sequence: TGTGCCAGCAGTTACGAGTATGAGGGGGCCTACAATGAGCAGTTCTTC.

The rearrangement links TRBV27 to TRBJ2-7, with D hard to call. V gave up 4 bases and J gave up 6 bases, with 13 bases separating them. The CDR3 sequence is 13 residues long. Germline loops: CDR1 MNHEY, CDR2 SMNVEV (reference sequence). Here the CDR3 reads CASSSLDLSEQYF. In nucleotides, the CDR3 is TGTGCCAGCAGTTCTTTGGACCTCTCCGAGCAGTACTTC.

The chain recombines TRBV7-9 with TRBJ2-4; 7 positions match TRBD2. Trimming removed 8 bases from V and 5 bases from J; junction bases left unmatched: 3. From germline, CDR1 is SEHNR and CDR2 FQNEAQ (reference sequence). This CDR3 is 12 amino acids long. CDR3 nucleotide sequence: TGTGCCAGCGGGGGGAGGGAAAACATTCAGTACTTC. As protein: CASGGRENIQYF.

The V call is TRBV5-1, the J call TRBJ1-1, with a tentative D call TRBD1 (5 bases). The CDR3 totals 14 residues. Trimming pared 0 bases from V and 10 bases from J, leaving 16 bases between. From germline, CDR1 is SGHRS and CDR2 YFSETQ. The CDR3 protein is CASSLGGPPGGAFF. The CDR3 DNA reads TGCGCCAGCAGCTTGGGGGGACCCCCCGGTGGAGCTTTCTTT.

V and J are TRBV27 and TRBJ1-1, with D possibly TRBD1 on 5 matching bases. V was shortened by 8 bases and J by 0 bases, with 10 bases between the two germline ends. Germline values: CDR1 MNHEY, CDR2 SMNVEV (reference sequence). The CDR3 length is 13 residues. Here the CDR3 reads CASSGALNTEAFF. DNA of the CDR3: TGTGCCAGCTCTGGGGCCTTGAACACTGAAGCTTTCTTT.

This chain links TRBV28 with TRBJ2-1; 8 bases match TRBD2. Trimming cost V 3 bases and J 5 bases; bases outside gene matches: 6. CDR3 length: 15 residues. Per the germline V gene, CDR1 is MDHEN and CDR2 is SYDVKM. CDR3 bases: TGTGCCAGCAGTTTCTTGAGCGGGAGTAACAATGAGCAGTTCTTC. Amino acids: CASSFLSGSNNEQFF.

This chain connects TRBV9 to TRBJ2-7; D unclear. The CDR3 totals 12 residues. The V gene's germline CDR1 is SGDLS and CDR2 YYNGEE. Trimming removed 4 bases from V and 7 bases from J, with 12 bases in between. CDR3 sequence reads: CASSPGFVEQYF. The DNA of the CDR3 is TGTGCCAGCAGCCCAGGCTTTGTAGAGCAGTACTTC.

The chain employs TRBV29-1 and TRBJ2-5; 12 bases fit TRBD2. Germline V gives CDR1 SQVTM, CDR2 ANQGSEA. Trimming removed 6 bases from V and 4 bases from J; junction bases left unmatched: 9. The CDR3 is 15 amino acids. The CDR3 region is CSVQELAGGGETQYF. The CDR3, as DNA: TGCAGCGTGCAGGAACTAGCGGGAGGAGGAGAGACCCAGTACTTC.

The chain couples TRBV27 to TRBJ2-7; a possible D gene is TRBD1 (6 bases). With 0 bases removed from V and 7 bases from J, the gap between germline ends came to 19 bases. Per germline, CDR1 MNHEY and CDR2 SMNVEV (reference sequence). This CDR3 has 16 amino acids. The CDR3 DNA is TGTGCCAGCAGTTTATCTAGGACAGCGGTTCTACGAGAGCAGTACTTC. It encodes CASSLSRTAVLREQYF.

The J gene is TRBJ2-7, the V gene TRBV4-2, with 8 positions matching TRBD1. CDR3 size: 15 residues. Trimming removed 4 bases from V and 2 bases from J; junction bases left unmatched: 7. Germline loops: CDR1 LGHNA, CDR2 YNFKEQ. The CDR3 reads CASSPIGQGAYEQYF. Written as DNA, the CDR3 is TGTGCCAGCAGCCCCATAGGACAGGGAGCCTACGAGCAGTACTTC.